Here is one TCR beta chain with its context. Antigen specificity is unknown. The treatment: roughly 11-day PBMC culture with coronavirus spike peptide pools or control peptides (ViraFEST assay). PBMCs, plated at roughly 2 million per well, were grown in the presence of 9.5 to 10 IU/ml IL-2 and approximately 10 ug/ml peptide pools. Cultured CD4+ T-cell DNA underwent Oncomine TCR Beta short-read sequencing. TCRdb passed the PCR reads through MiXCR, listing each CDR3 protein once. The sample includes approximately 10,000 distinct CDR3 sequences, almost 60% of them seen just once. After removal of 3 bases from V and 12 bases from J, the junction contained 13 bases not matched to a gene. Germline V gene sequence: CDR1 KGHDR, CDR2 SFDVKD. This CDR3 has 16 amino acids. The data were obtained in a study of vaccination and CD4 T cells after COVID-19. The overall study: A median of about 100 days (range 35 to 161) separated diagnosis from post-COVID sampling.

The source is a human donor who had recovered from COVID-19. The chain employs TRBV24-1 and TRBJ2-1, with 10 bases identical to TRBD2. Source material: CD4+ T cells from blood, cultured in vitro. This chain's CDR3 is CATSDNRERGGRRQFF. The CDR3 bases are TGTGCCACCAGTGATAATCGAGAGCGGGGGGGCCGCCGGCAGTTCTTC.